One sample yielded the 25 T cell receptor beta chains listed below, sequenced in a study of pediatric ulcerative colitis. The method was immunoSEQ multiplex PCR; TCRdb's version includes in-frame clones alone and lacks a portion of them. The sample has about 25,000 clones, roughly 74% seen once. One to two pinch biopsies were taken from the rectum during colonoscopy. Sequencing used gut tissue. These receptor sequences come from a boy between 5 and 17 years old with severe ulcerative colitis.

V is TRBV18 and J is TRBJ2-2; D remains ambiguous. This CDR3 region has 18 residues. Trimming took 3 bases from V and 0 from J, leaving 17 bases between them. Germline CDR1 and CDR2: KGHSH and LQKENI. The CDR3 spells CASSPRPRMGTNTGELFF. As DNA, the CDR3 is TGTGCCAGCTCACCTAGGCCCCGAATGGGTACGAACACCGGGGAGCTGTTTTTT.

CDR3 sequence reads: CASSMTSGISTDTQYF. The CDR3 nucleotides are TGCGCCAGCAGCATGACTAGCGGCATTAGCACAGATACGCAGTATTTT. This chain links TRBV5-1 with TRBJ2-3, with 9 bases identical to TRBD2. In germline, CDR1 is SGHRS, CDR2 YFSETQ. The CDR3 consists of 16 residues. Trimming took 4 bases from V and 0 from J; bases not matched to a gene: 6.

CDR3 sequence: CASSVDGRGYNEQFF. CDR3 in DNA: TGTGCCAGCAGCGTAGATGGGCGGGGGTACAATGAGCAGTTCTTC. The J gene is TRBJ2-1, the V gene TRBV9, with 7 bases aligning to TRBD2. There are 15 residues in the CDR3. From germline, CDR1 is SGDLS and CDR2 YYNGEE. V lost 0 bases and J lost 4; bases outside the gene matches: 4.

The V call is TRBV7-2, the J call TRBJ2-4, with a tentative D call TRBD1 (6 bases). The germline gives CDR1 SGHTA, CDR2 FQGNSA. Trimming pared 2 bases from V and 2 bases from J, leaving 10 bases between. The CDR3 consists of 15 residues. The CDR3 nucleotides are TGTGCCAGCAGCTTATTAACAGGGTCCAAAAACATTCAGTACTTC. Protein product: CASSLLTGSKNIQYF.

The genes are TRBV6-5 and TRBJ1-4, with TRBD1 as a possible D gene (6 bases). The CDR3 is made up of 15 amino acids. The ends were cut back, 0 bases at V and 8 bases at J, with 13 bases in the middle. From germline, CDR1 is MNHEY and CDR2 SVGAGI. The CDR3 sequence is CASSYSVGGGEKLFF. The DNA of the CDR3 is TGTGCCAGCAGTTACTCGGTTGGAGGGGGGGAAAAACTGTTTTTT.

This clone rates as medium-sized. The V and J genes are TRBV19 and TRBJ1-1, with 10 bases aligning to TRBD1. V dropped 5 bases and J dropped 11; count of bases not matched to a gene: 14. Germline CDR1 reads LNHDA; CDR2 reads SQIVND (reference sequence). This CDR3 region has 15 residues. The CDR3 nucleotides read TGTGCCAGTAGTTCCAGTCCCGGGACAGGGGAGAAGGCTTTCTTT. It is translated as CASSSSPGTGEKAFF. Full variable domain (rest looked up from reference TRBV19 and TRBJ1-1): DGGITQSPKYLFRKEGQNVTLSCEQNLNHDAMYWYRQDPGQGLRLIYYSQIVNDFQKGDIAEGYSVSREKKESFPLTVTSAQKNPTAFYLCASSSSPGTGEKAFFGQGTRLTVV.

The chain joins TRBV7-2 to TRBJ2-1, with 7 bases matching TRBD1. The CDR3 runs to 15 residues. Trimming cost V 0 bases and J 1 base; bases outside gene matches: 0. Germline-derived CDR1 and CDR2 are SGHTA and FQGNSA. CDR3 amino acids: CASSLATGSYNEQFF. CDR3 nucleotides: TGTGCCAGCAGCTTAGCGACAGGGTCCTACAATGAGCAGTTCTTC.

V gene TRBV2 combines with J gene TRBJ1-4, with D maybe TRBD1 (5 bases). Germline CDR1 and CDR2: SNHLY and FYNNEI. This CDR3 spans 13 amino acids. V lost 4 bases to trimming and J lost 7 bases, with 10 bases between them. The CDR3 sequence: CASSAGESEKLFF. CDR3 bases: TGTGCCAGCAGTGCGGGGGAGTCTGAAAAACTGTTTTTT.

The genes are TRBV7-9 and TRBJ2-7; no definite D call. Trimming pared 3 bases from V and 3 bases from J, leaving 3 bases between. The germline V gene encodes CDR1 SEHNR and CDR2 FQNEAQ (reference sequence). The CDR3 totals 11 residues. CDR3 protein: CASSFIYEQYF. For the CDR3, the DNA is TGTGCCAGCAGCTTCATCTACGAGCAGTACTTC.

The gene calls are TRBV7-6 and TRBJ2-2; TRBD1 or TRBD2 may be the D gene (5 bases each). From germline, CDR1 is SGHVS and CDR2 FNYEAQ. The ends were cut back, 5 bases at V and 8 bases at J, with 15 bases in the middle. This CDR3 comprises 14 residues. The DNA of the CDR3 is TGTGCCAGCAGCCAAGACAGCGGACGTGGGGAGCTGTTTTTT. Residues: CASSQDSGRGELFF. Full variable domain (outside the CDR3, taken from reference TRBV7-6 and TRBJ2-2): GAGVSQSPRYKVTKRGQDVALRCDPISGHVSLYWYRQALGQGPEFLTYFNYEAQQDKSGLPNDRFSAERPEGSISTLTIQRTEQRDSAMYRCASSQDSGRGELFFGEGSRLTVL.

The gene calls are TRBV4-3 and TRBJ2-7, with D uncertain. Germline V lookup: CDR1 LGHNA, CDR2 YSLEER. Trimming pared 0 bases from V and 0 bases from J, leaving 12 bases between. The CDR3 runs 16 residues. CDR3 sequence (DNA): TGCGCCAGCAGCCAAGACTTCCCGTCGAGCTCCTACGAGCAGTACTTC. Amino acid sequence: CASSQDFPSSSYEQYF.

V usage is TRBV5-4 and J usage is TRBJ2-5; 9 nucleotides match TRBD2. This CDR3 region has 16 residues. Trimming took 2 bases from V and 5 from J; bases not matched to a gene: 10. Germline V lookup: CDR1 SGHNT, CDR2 YYREEE (reference sequence). Here the CDR3 DNA reads TGTGCCAGCAGCTTAAGCGGGAGGAATACCAGGGAGACCCAGTACTTC. Translated: CASSLSGRNTRETQYF.

This clone has just one count. The chain has TRBV5-1 and TRBJ2-7, with 8 bases that match TRBD2. The junction had 9 bases not matched to a gene; V was cut back by 2 bases and J by 8 bases. The CDR3 spans 14 residues. Germline V lookup: CDR1 SGHRS, CDR2 YFSETQ. CDR3 in DNA: TGCGCCAGCAGCTTAACAGCGGGAGATCTCCAGCAGTACTTC. It specifies CASSLTAGDLQQYF.

The chain carries TRBV29-1 and TRBJ2-5; no clear D gene. Germline values: CDR1 SQVTM, CDR2 ANQGSEA. The length of the CDR3 is 12 residues. V was clipped by 4 bases and J by 3 bases, with 9 bases between them. The CDR3 nucleotides are TGCAGCGTTGTGCAGTCTAAAGAGACCCAGTACTTC. Translation gives CSVVQSKETQYF.

The rearrangement joins TRBV7-2 to TRBJ2-1; possible D gene TRBD2, 5 bases. V was trimmed by 0 bases and J by 3 bases, leaving 9 bases between them. CDR3 length: 15 residues. Looked up from germline, CDR1 is SGHTA and CDR2 is FQGNSA. The CDR3, as DNA: TGTGCCAGCAGCTTAGCGAGCGGAGGCTACAATGAGCAGTTCTTC. It is translated as CASSLASGGYNEQFF.

CDR3 loop: CASSPSGTPTDTQYF. The CDR3 coding sequence is TGTGCCAGCAGCCCCAGCGGGACCCCCACAGATACGCAGTATTTT. This chain uses TRBV7-2 with TRBJ2-3; 7 bases are shared with TRBD2. The trim removed 5 bases at V and 2 bases at J, leaving 7 bases unmatched. Per germline, CDR1 SGHTA and CDR2 FQGNSA. The CDR3 totals 15 residues.

This chain joins TRBV30 and TRBJ1-1; TRBD1 is a possible D gene (5 bases). V shed 0 bases and J shed 7 bases, with 9 bases lying between them. The CDR3 totals 12 residues. CDR1 and CDR2 (germline): GTSNPN, SVGIG (reference sequence). In DNA form, the CDR3 reads TGTGCCTGGAGTGTACCGGGGGGTGAAGCTTTCTTT. It specifies CAWSVPGGEAFF.

CDR3: CASCEVLGMDYGYTF. The DNA of the CDR3 is TGTGCCAGCTGTGAGGTCCTCGGAATGGACTATGGCTACACCTTC. The rearrangement joins TRBV28 to TRBJ1-2, with no clear D. V lost 8 bases, J lost 3 bases, and 19 bases lay in between. CDR1 is MDHEN, CDR2 SYDVKM, per germline. This CDR3 is 15 amino acids long.

J is TRBJ1-5 and V is TRBV6-5, with 7 positions matching TRBD1. The junction had 4 bases not matched to a gene; V was cut back by 6 bases and J by 2 bases. The CDR3 is 14 amino acids. The germline V gene has CDR1 MNHEY and CDR2 SVGAGI. CDR3 in amino acids: CASRLDRGNQPQHF. For the CDR3, the DNA is TGTGCCAGCAGACTCGACAGGGGCAATCAGCCCCAGCATTTT.

CDR3 residues: CASSETPTGELFF. The CDR3 bases are TGTGCCAGCAGTGAAACACCCACCGGGGAGCTGTTTTTT. The chain uses TRBV6-4 and TRBJ2-2; unclear D gene. The CDR3 loop spans 13 amino acids. Trimming removed 3 bases at V and 4 bases at J, with 6 bases between. Germline CDR1 reads MRHNA; CDR2 reads SNTAGT.

The rearrangement joins TRBV7-9 to TRBJ2-3; a possible D gene is TRBD2 (6 bases). V dropped 1 base and J dropped 0 bases, with 11 bases sitting between them. The V gene's germline CDR1 is SEHNR and CDR2 FQNEAQ (reference sequence). The CDR3 extends over 16 amino acids. Here the CDR3 DNA reads TGTGCCAGCAGCTTAGGATTGAGCGGGAGCACAGATACGCAGTATTTT. Translated, it gives CASSLGLSGSTDTQYF. Complete variable domain (other parts from reference TRBV7-9 and TRBJ2-3): DTGVSQNPRHKITKRGQNVTFRCDPISEHNRLYWYRQTLGQGPEFLTYFQNEAQLEKSRLLSDRFSAERPKGSFSTLEIQRTEQGDSAMYLCASSLGLSGSTDTQYFGPGTRLTVL.

The V gene is TRBV19, the J gene TRBJ2-5; no clear D. The CDR3 totals 13 residues. Germline V gene lookup returns CDR1 LNHDA and CDR2 SQIVND (reference sequence). V was cut by 3 bases and J by 5 bases, with 10 bases left in between. CDR3 amino acids: CASSIRPGETQYF. In nucleotides, the CDR3 is TGTGCCAGTAGTATCCGACCTGGGGAGACCCAGTACTTC.

The chain combines TRBV7-9 with TRBJ2-2; D gene ambiguous. The CDR3 spans 14 residues. CDR1 is SEHNR and CDR2 is FQNEAQ in the germline V gene (reference sequence). The V gene lost 1 base and the J gene lost 0 bases, with 3 bases spanning the gap. CDR3 loop: CASSLGANTGELFF. The CDR3 DNA follows: TGTGCCAGCAGCTTAGGAGCGAACACCGGGGAGCTGTTTTTT.

The chain couples TRBV29-1 to TRBJ2-4, with a tentative D call TRBD2 (5 bases). The V gene's germline CDR1 is SQVTM and CDR2 ANQGSEA. The length of the CDR3 is 13 residues. The germline V and J ends were trimmed by 6 bases and 5 bases, with 14 bases remaining between them. The CDR3, as DNA: TGCAGCGTGCTCGGACTTAGCGAAAACATTCAGTACTTC. Protein: CSVLGLSENIQYF.

A remark on this clone: The junction departs from germline at one end; a sequencing error may be responsible. The chain is built from TRBV2 and TRBJ2-4, with D possibly matching TRBD2 (5 bases). Per germline, CDR1 SNHLY and CDR2 FYNNEI. This CDR3 has 17 residues. CDR3 nucleotides: TGTGTCAGCAGCCCCCGGCGGCAGACTATAGCCAAAAACATTCAGTACTTC. This encodes CVSSPRRQTIAKNIQYF.